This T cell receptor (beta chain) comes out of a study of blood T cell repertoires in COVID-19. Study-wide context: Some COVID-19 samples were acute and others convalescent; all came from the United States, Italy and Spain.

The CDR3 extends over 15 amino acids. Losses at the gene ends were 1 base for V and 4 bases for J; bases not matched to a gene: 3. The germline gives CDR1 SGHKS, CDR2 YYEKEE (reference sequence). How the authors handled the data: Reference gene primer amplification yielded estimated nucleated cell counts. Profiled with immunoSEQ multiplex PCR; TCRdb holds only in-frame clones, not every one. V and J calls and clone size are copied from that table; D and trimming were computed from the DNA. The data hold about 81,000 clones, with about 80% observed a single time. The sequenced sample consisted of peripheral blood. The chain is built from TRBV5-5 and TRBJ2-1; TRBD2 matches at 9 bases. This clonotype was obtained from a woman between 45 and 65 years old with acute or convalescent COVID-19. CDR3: CASSLRTSVYNEQFF. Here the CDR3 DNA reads TGTGCCAGCAGCTTGAGGACTAGCGTTTACAATGAGCAGTTCTTC.